Reported below is one T cell receptor beta chain. Its matching antigen is unknown. This specimen comes from a study of T cell responses to AZD1222 COVID-19 vaccine. Sequencing was performed with immunoSEQ multiplex PCR; in TCRdb, only in-frame clones are kept and a portion is missing. Here the sample spans 200,000 or so clones, around 89% being singletons. Study-wide results and limits: Among vaccine-associated CD4 TCRs, coverage spanned spike, with dominance at 160-218 and 743-854. Just six or seven AZD1222 recipients tested seropositive at baseline. There were mostly white British donors and more females than males, and clonal diversity was possibly underestimated.

Germline V CDR1 and CDR2: SGHTA, FQGNSA. Deletions cut 5 bases from V and 7 bases from J, with 17 bases between. This CDR3 has 15 amino acids. The material sequenced was peripheral blood, taken on day 0 of AZD1222 vaccination. The chain couples TRBV7-2 to TRBJ1-4; D may be TRBD1 (5 bases). This clonotype originated in an adult in good health. The DNA of the CDR3 is TGTGCCAGCAGCCCACTACAGGCAACCTTTGAAAAACTGTTTTTT. This translates into CASSPLQATFEKLFF.